This is a list of T cell receptor beta chains from one sample in a study of blood T cell repertoires in COVID-19. Sequencing used immunoSEQ multiplex PCR; TCRdb keeps in-frame clones, though not all of them. This repertoire shows 250,000 to 300,000 clones, 86% found once; its top ten account for about 16%. Sequences were obtained from PBMCs or T cells enriched from blood (not recorded which). Every receptor here comes from a man younger than 30 who had recovered from COVID-19. CDR3s include the opening cysteine and the closing phenylalanine or tryptophan. D genes are given only for firm matches. Where a row states a size, it is once, few, many or the class of an expanded clone; other rows omit it.

v_gene,abundance,j_gene,d_gene,CDR3nt,CDR3aa
TRBV19,.,TRBJ2-3,.,TGTGCCAGTAGTATGATCGTGGTTACTAGCACAGATACGCAGTATTTT,CASSMIVVTSTDTQYF
TRBV5-1,once,TRBJ1-6,.,TGCGCCAGCAGCTTGGGCGGGTTTGGGAATTCACCCCTCCACTTT,CASSLGGFGNSPLHF
TRBV2,.,TRBJ2-3,TRBD2,TGTGCCAGCAGTGACGGACTAGCGGGGGGAACAGATACGCAGTATTTT,CASSDGLAGGTDTQYF
TRBV27,.,TRBJ2-7,TRBD1,TGTGCCAGCAGTTTAATCGGACAGGGGGCTCACGAGCAGTACTTC,CASSLIGQGAHEQYF
TRBV10-3,.,TRBJ1-2,TRBD1,TGTGCCATCAGTGATCTGGAGACAGGGGGTAATGGCTACACCTTC,CAISDLETGGNGYTF
TRBV29-1,.,TRBJ2-3,.,TGCAGCGTAACCCCAGGGTCAGATACGCAGTATTTT,CSVTPGSDTQYF
TRBV5-4,.,TRBJ2-5,.,TGTGCCAGCAGCTTGGACGGAGGGGTCAAAGAGACCCAGTACTTC,CASSLDGGVKETQYF
TRBV27,.,TRBJ2-1,.,TGTGCCAGCAGTTTATACAGGGCGGGTGAGCAGTTCTTC,CASSLYRAGEQFF
TRBV10-3,.,TRBJ1-1,TRBD1,TGTGCCATCAGTGATGGCGACAGGGCGTGGGGCACTGAAGCTTTCTTT,CAISDGDRAWGTEAFF
TRBV5-1,once,TRBJ2-2,TRBD1,TGCGCCAGCAGCATGGGACAGGTGTACACCGGGGAGCTGTTTTTT,CASSMGQVYTGELFF
TRBV4-1,.,TRBJ2-7,TRBD2,TGCGCCAGCAGCCAAGACTCGGGGGGGGTGGTTTCCTACGAGCAGTACTTC,CASSQDSGGVVSYEQYF
TRBV5-1,few,TRBJ2-5,.,TGCGCCAGCAGCTCAGGGCCTACGCCCTCAGAGACCCAGTACTTC,CASSSGPTPSETQYF
TRBV5-1,.,TRBJ2-3,.,TGCGCCAGCAGCCACCCCTTCGGCGGAAGCCTCACAGATACGCAGTATTTT,CASSHPFGGSLTDTQYF
TRBV9,.,TRBJ2-3,TRBD2,TGTGCCAGCAGCGTAGTGGCGGGAGGGCCGGATACGCAGTATTTT,CASSVVAGGPDTQYF
TRBV5-5,few,TRBJ2-2,.,TGTGCCAGCAGCTTGCCGAACAGGGCTGGCGGGGAGCTGTTTTTT,CASSLPNRAGGELFF